This T cell receptor beta chain was recorded in a study of OX40 agonist ivuxolimab in advanced cancers. Overall study: Dosing consisted of intravenous ivuxolimab at 0.01 to 10 mg/kg every 2 weeks. Participants averaged roughly 60 years of age (range roughly 23 to 79) and were 75% to 90% male. Overall study findings and caveats: Low normalized clonal expansion also occurred in some nonresponding patients.

Notes on this clone: Antigen: not known.

V was shortened by 0 bases and J by 0 bases, with 12 bases between the two germline ends. The CDR3 is 16 amino acids. The germline CDR1 and CDR2 sequences are LNHDA and SQIVND (reference sequence). Sequenced by immunoSEQ multiplex PCR; TCRdb stores in-frame clones only, minus some. The table shows about 60,000 clones, with about 90% occurring only once. The J gene is TRBJ2-7, the V gene TRBV19; possible D gene TRBD2, 6 bases. This sequence originates from an adult with an advanced solid tumor such as melanoma, head and neck, liver or kidney cancer. Sequences were derived from CD4+ or CD8+ T cells sorted from blood, sampled in a trial of the OX40 agonist ivuxolimab. DNA for the CDR3: TGTGCCAGTAGTATAGATTTTACGGGAGCCTCCTACGAGCAGTACTTC. This translates into CASSIDFTGASYEQYF.